Ten or more counts support the clone carrying this T cell receptor (beta chain). The antigen remains unidentified. From germline, CDR1 is SEHNR and CDR2 FQNEAQ (reference sequence). The length of the CDR3 is 11 residues. Deletions cut 2 bases from V and 8 bases from J, with 6 bases between. General study results and limits: Tumor memory CD4+ T cell TCR gene usage was found to cluster with blood and lymph node memory CD4+ cells and with lymph node naive CD4+ cells.

Treg sorting used a CD4+CD25+CD127-/low gate. A single record per CDR3 protein comes from TCRdb applying MiXCR to the 5' RACE reads. The data hold over 45,000 distinct CDR3 sequences, with roughly 25% observed a single time. The J gene is TRBJ1-1, the V gene TRBV7-9; maybe TRBD1 (5 bases). The sequence was obtained from a female donor with breast cancer. Sequencing was performed on tumor-infiltrating Tregs sorted from the breast tumor. The chain's CDR3 is CASSLQGEAFF. In DNA, the CDR3 is TGTGCCAGCAGCTTACAGGGAGAAGCTTTCTTT.